Following are 8 T cell receptor beta chains from one sample sequenced in a study of T cell clones after liver transplantation. Profiled with immunoSEQ multiplex PCR; TCRdb holds only in-frame clones, not every one. The sample has tens of thousands of clones, roughly 70% seen once. Sequencing used CD4+ T cells from blood, obtained at the 22-month timepoint. The receptors were gathered from a human patient who received a liver transplant. These T cells may partly come from the graft donor.

This clone was detected only a few times. The chain joins TRBV5-4 to TRBJ2-7; D assignment may be TRBD1 or TRBD2 (5 bases each). Germline V lookup: CDR1 SGHNT, CDR2 YYREEE (reference sequence). The CDR3 runs to 13 residues. V dropped 3 bases and J dropped 5 bases, with 12 bases sitting between them. The CDR3 reads CASSSGAQDEQYF. The CDR3 DNA is TGTGCCAGCAGCTCCGGGGCCCAAGACGAGCAGTACTTC.

The chain has TRBV14 and TRBJ1-5; tentatively, D is TRBD1 (5 bases). This CDR3 has 15 residues. V was clipped by 4 bases and J by 0 bases, with 10 bases between them. From germline, CDR1 is SGHDN and CDR2 FVKESK. In DNA form, the CDR3 reads TGTGCCAGCAGCCGACCTAGGGGTAGCAATCAGCCCCAGCATTTT. Residues: CASSRPRGSNQPQHF.

The rearrangement uses TRBV6-4 and TRBJ1-1; tentatively, D is TRBD1 (6 bases). V shed 5 bases and J shed 4 bases, with 14 bases lying between them. This CDR3 region has 14 residues. CDR1 and CDR2 (germline): MRHNA, SNTAGT. The chain's CDR3 is CASSPTQGSTEAFF. The CDR3, as DNA: TGTGCCAGCAGTCCGACACAGGGATCCACTGAAGCTTTCTTT.

The CDR3 loop is CASSLPPRAGGHEQFF. CDR3 bases: TGTGCCAGCAGTTTACCCCCCAGAGCGGGGGGTCATGAGCAGTTCTTC. The rearrangement joins TRBV27 to TRBJ2-1; 9 bases are a match to TRBD2. The length of the CDR3 is 16 residues. The V gene's germline CDR1 is MNHEY and CDR2 SMNVEV (reference sequence). V shed 2 bases, J shed 8 bases, and the junction held 10 bases outside the gene matches.

This clone was seen only a few times. J is TRBJ1-6 and V is TRBV2; possible D gene TRBD1, 5 bases. There are 13 residues in the CDR3. V shed 6 bases and J shed 10 bases, with 13 bases lying between them. Germline V CDR1 and CDR2: SNHLY, FYNNEI. CDR3 coding DNA: TGTGCCAGCAGACCAATTGGGGGATCACCCCTCCACTTT. Amino acids: CASRPIGGSPLHF.

This chain joins TRBV5-6 and TRBJ1-1; tentatively, D is TRBD1 (6 bases). The CDR3 has 15 residues. Trimming pared 1 base from V and 0 bases from J, leaving 10 bases between. CDR1 is SGHDT, CDR2 YYEEEE, per germline. The CDR3 sequence is CASSLRGPVNTEAFF. CDR3 DNA sequence: TGTGCCAGCAGCTTGCGGGGGCCGGTGAACACTGAAGCTTTCTTT.

Ten or more counts support this clone. Here the CDR3 reads CATSRAPSSGGTTDTQYF. DNA for the CDR3: TGTGCCACCAGCAGAGCCCCTTCTAGCGGGGGGACCACAGATACGCAGTATTTT. This chain connects TRBV15 to TRBJ2-3; 11 bases fit TRBD2. J gave up 2 bases and V 1 base, and 8 bases lay outside the gene matches. CDR1 and CDR2 from the germline V gene are LNHNV and YYDKDF (reference sequence). There are 18 residues in the CDR3.

This clone was seen only once. The chain recombines TRBV5-4 with TRBJ2-6; TRBD1 matches 7 bases. CDR3 length equals 18 residues. V dropped 3 bases and J dropped 0; count of bases not matched to a gene: 9. Looked up from germline, CDR1 is SGHNT and CDR2 is YYREEE (reference sequence). The CDR3 nucleotides are TGTGCCAGCAGCTCCCGGGACAGCCTCTACTCTGGGGCCAACGTCCTGACTTTC. It is translated as CASSSRDSLYSGANVLTF.